This T cell receptor (beta chain) was observed in a study of blood T cell repertoires in COVID-19. Study-level information: Specimens from acute and convalescent COVID-19 originated in the United States, Italy and Spain. PBMCs, B-cell-depleted T cells, or T cells were the source of the cDNA or gDNA that made up the material.

Original handling: Reference gene primer amplification yielded estimated nucleated cell counts. Data came from immunoSEQ multiplex PCR; TCRdb stores just in-frame clones and leaves some out. The V and J calls and the clone size are those of that table, but D and trimming were determined from the DNA. The sample lists approximately 190,000 clones; around 84% were seen once. Germline loops: CDR1 SNHLY, CDR2 FYNNEI. This CDR3 is built from 15 residues. Between the trimmed V and J ends, which lost 6 bases and 3 bases, there was a span of 15 bases. This TCR came from a man aged 25-40 years with active or convalescent COVID-19. The specimen sequenced was peripheral blood. This rearrangement joins TRBV2 to TRBJ1-5; possibly TRBD1 for D (6 bases). The CDR3 DNA reads TGTGCCAGCAGCCGGGAGGGGGGGGTCAATCAGCCCCAGCATTTT. Encoded protein: CASSREGGVNQPQHF.